The present T cell receptor (beta chain) was sequenced within a study of blood T cell repertoires in COVID-19. Some clones are missing from TCRdb's copy, which holds only in-frame ones; the method was immunoSEQ multiplex PCR. The sample holds approximately 150,000 clones, about four fifths seen once. V dropped 2 bases and J dropped 8 bases, with 15 bases sitting between them. Per germline, CDR1 SGHTA and CDR2 FQGNSA. This CDR3 contains 14 residues. The TCR was taken from a woman over 75 with acute or convalescent COVID-19. V usage is TRBV7-2 and J usage is TRBJ1-1; no definite D call. The specimen was peripheral blood. The CDR3 loop reads CASSLIKEVREAFF. The CDR3 DNA sequence: TGTGCCAGCAGCTTAATTAAGGAGGTGAGGGAAGCTTTCTTT.